These 11 T cell receptor beta chains were all obtained from the same sample, sequenced in a study of cytomegalovirus exposure and HLA in healthy donors. PCR involved 60 Vbeta and 13 Jbeta primers. Some clones are missing from TCRdb's copy, which holds only in-frame ones; the method was immunoSEQ multiplex PCR. The sample lists around 150,000 clones, around 79% occurring once. Material: PBMCs. The receptors shown here come from a human donor in good health.

The genes are TRBV2 and TRBJ1-2; 7 bases match TRBD1. Germline V lookup: CDR1 SNHLY, CDR2 FYNNEI. Trimming removed 5 bases from V and 4 bases from J; junction bases left unmatched: 7. The CDR3 loop spans 14 amino acids. This CDR3 reads CASSLGTAFYGYTF. The CDR3 nucleotides are TGTGCCAGCAGTCTAGGGACAGCGTTCTATGGCTACACCTTC.

The chain combines TRBV15 with TRBJ2-7; D is perhaps TRBD2 (6 bases). This CDR3 is 17 amino acids long. The germline gives CDR1 LNHNV, CDR2 YYDKDF (reference sequence). V was pared by 0 bases and J by 5 bases, with 20 bases between. In DNA form, the CDR3 reads TGTGCCACCAGCAGAGATCATACAGCCCGGGAGCCTAACGAGCAGTACTTC. This encodes CATSRDHTAREPNEQYF.

The chain recombines TRBV7-2 with TRBJ1-5; possibly TRBD1 for D (6 bases). V was shortened by 5 bases and J by 6 bases, with 14 bases between the two germline ends. The CDR3 sequence is 14 residues long. CDR1 and CDR2 from the germline V gene are SGHTA and FQGNSA. The CDR3 nucleotides read TGTGCCAGCAGCCCGATGACAGGCCTTCAGCCCCAGCATTTT. It codes for CASSPMTGLQPQHF. The full variable domain, rest sourced from reference TRBV7-2 and TRBJ1-5, is GAGVSQSPSNKVTEKGKDVELRCDPISGHTALYWYRQSLGQGLEFLIYFQGNSAPDKSGLPSDRFSAERTGGSVSTLTIQRTQQEDSAVYLCASSPMTGLQPQHFGDGTRLSIL.

The CDR3 DNA follows: TGTGCCAGCAGCTGGGGCCAAGGGGACACTGAAGCTTTCTTT. It encodes CASSWGQGDTEAFF. The genes are TRBV13 and TRBJ1-1, with D possibly being TRBD1 (5 bases). Trimming removed 4 bases at V and 3 bases at J, with 12 bases between. This CDR3 region has 14 residues. Germline lookup yields CDR1 PRHDT and CDR2 FYEKMQ (reference sequence).

The V gene is TRBV4-3, the J gene TRBJ1-2; 8 positions agree with TRBD1. Per germline, CDR1 LGHNA and CDR2 YSLEER. V lost 4 bases, J lost 6 bases, and 10 bases stayed unmatched. CDR3 size: 15 residues. Here the CDR3 reads CASSLDRGVSNGYTF. The CDR3 DNA sequence: TGCGCCAGCAGCCTCGACAGGGGCGTCTCGAATGGCTACACCTTC.

The gene calls are TRBV7-2 and TRBJ2-5; tentative D call: TRBD2 (6 bases). Germline loops: CDR1 SGHTA, CDR2 FQGNSA. The CDR3 runs 14 residues. V dropped 3 bases and J dropped 5 bases, with 13 bases sitting between them. The CDR3 DNA sequence: TGTGCCAGCAGCTTGGCGCTTGCGGGGGAGACCCAGTACTTC. It is translated as CASSLALAGETQYF.

This clone has just a few counts. The J gene is TRBJ1-1, the V gene TRBV7-8, with D possibly being TRBD1 (5 bases). V gave up 2 bases and J gave up 4 bases, with 17 bases separating them. CDR3 length: 16 residues. Germline V gives CDR1 SGHVS, CDR2 FQNEAQ. The CDR3 reads CASSLRPGGFGTEAFF. In nucleotides, the CDR3 is TGTGCCAGCAGCTTACGGCCGGGGGGGTTCGGCACTGAAGCTTTCTTT.

In its sample, this clone was seen a few times. V usage is TRBV15 and J usage is TRBJ1-2, with a weak D call TRBD1 (5 bases). V was clipped by 6 bases and J by 3 bases, with 26 bases between them. Germline V lookup: CDR1 LNHNV, CDR2 YYDKDF (reference sequence). The CDR3 runs to 18 residues. The CDR3 protein is CATRNTHRDSDQDYGYTF. The CDR3 region has the DNA TGTGCCACCAGAAATACTCACCGGGACTCTGATCAGGACTATGGCTACACCTTC. The whole variable domain, filled in from reference TRBV15 and TRBJ1-2, reads DAMVIQNPRYQVTQFGKPVTLSCSQTLNHNVMYWYQQKSSQAPKLLFHYYDKDFNNEADTPDNFQSRRPNTSFCFLDIRSPGLGDTAMYLCATRNTHRDSDQDYGYTFGSGTRLTVV.

This clone was recorded a few times. This chain joins TRBV9 and TRBJ1-2; possible D gene TRBD1, 5 bases. V was shortened by 3 bases and J by 2 bases, with 11 bases between the two germline ends. The CDR3 is 14 amino acids. Germline V gene data show CDR1 as SGDLS and CDR2 as YYNGEE. CDR3 in amino acids: CASSATPGNYGYTF. CDR3 nucleotide sequence: TGTGCCAGCAGCGCCACCCCAGGGAACTATGGCTACACCTTC.

The V and J genes are TRBV4-2 and TRBJ2-1; 7 bases fit TRBD2. The CDR3 has 16 amino acids. CDR1 is LGHNA, CDR2 YNFKEQ, per germline. V shed 4 bases and J 7 bases; nucleotides not matched to a gene: 13. The CDR3 nucleotides read TGTGCCAGCAGCCCTACTAGATCCGGGACTATGAATGAGCAGTTCTTC. It codes for CASSPTRSGTMNEQFF.

V is TRBV9 and J is TRBJ2-1; 7 bases map to TRBD1. Germline V lookup: CDR1 SGDLS, CDR2 YYNGEE. The CDR3 totals 13 residues. J gave up 9 bases and V 6 bases, and 9 bases lay outside the gene matches. The CDR3 DNA is TGTGCCAGCAACCTTAGAACAGGGGCTGAGCAGTTCTTC. It specifies CASNLRTGAEQFF.